This T cell receptor beta chain was documented in a study of T-cell memory formation after mild COVID-19. Overall study results and limits: The main location of contracting CD4+ clones was CM and EM, and that of contracting CD8+ clones was EMRA. CD4+ bias marked clones expanding day 15 to 37, unlike balanced contracting clones. Still unconfirmed is whether the second-wave clones peaking on day 37 recognized SARS-CoV-2.

Germline CDR1 reads ENHRY; CDR2 reads SYGVKD. The CDR3 is 15 amino acids. Between the trimmed V and J ends, which lost 1 base and 5 bases, there was a span of 12 bases. This clonotype was recorded a few times. Its cognate antigen is unknown. UMIs and sample barcodes were carried by the TCR alpha and TCR beta cDNA libraries that 5'RACE produced using constant-segment primers. TCRdb fed the 5' RACE reads into MiXCR, producing one record per CDR3 protein. The table lists about 100,000 distinct CDR3 sequences, around 10% of them singletons. Material for sequencing was PBMCs or a T cell subset sorted from them (not recorded which). The sequence was collected from a man aged 18 to 30 who had mild COVID-19 (a few samples of this study predate the infection). Cell type and time point are not known. This chain uses TRBV10-3 with TRBJ1-5, with no clear D. The CDR3: CAISEYKILDQPQHF. The CDR3 bases are TGTGCCATCAGTGAGTATAAAATCCTCGATCAGCCCCAGCATTTT.